This TCR beta chain was sequenced for a study of technical replicates of blood from several donors. Here immunoSEQ multiplex PCR was the method, and the copy in TCRdb shows in-frame clones only, minus some. In the table there are approximately 79,000 clones, approximately 96% of which are singletons. The germline V gene encodes CDR1 LGHNT and CDR2 FRNRAP. Trimming at V came to 6 bases and at J to 6 bases, leaving 8 bases not matched to a gene. The CDR3 runs 14 residues. The chain links TRBV12-5 to TRBJ2-1; 7 bases map to TRBD1. The specimen sequenced was T cells isolated from PBMCs. This clonotype was sampled from a human donor in good health. The CDR3 nucleotides read TGTGCTAGTGGGGAGGACAGGCTGGGCAATGAGCAGTTCTTC. Translated, it gives CASGEDRLGNEQFF.